This T cell receptor (beta chain) was obtained from a study of blood T cells in healthy people across ages. This clonotype was counted only a few times. Alongside a J-beta primer mix, a sample-barcoded 5' primer served in a second PCR lasting roughly 7 to 11 cycles. TCRdb passed the 5' RACE reads through MiXCR, listing each CDR3 protein once. The sample has 1.5 million to 2 million distinct CDR3 sequences, about 50% seen once. This CDR3 contains 15 residues. Trimming shortened V by 5 bases and J by 3 bases, and 16 bases separated the two germline ends. The TCR sequence derives from a woman in her thirties or forties in good health. The chain employs TRBV12-3 or TRBV12-4 and TRBJ2-5; the D gene could be TRBD1 or TRBD2 (6 bases each). Input material: blood. CDR3 in amino acids: CASSITGRQEETQYF. The CDR3 DNA reads as TGTGCCAGCAGTATCACCGGGAGACAGGAAGAGACCCAGTACTTC.